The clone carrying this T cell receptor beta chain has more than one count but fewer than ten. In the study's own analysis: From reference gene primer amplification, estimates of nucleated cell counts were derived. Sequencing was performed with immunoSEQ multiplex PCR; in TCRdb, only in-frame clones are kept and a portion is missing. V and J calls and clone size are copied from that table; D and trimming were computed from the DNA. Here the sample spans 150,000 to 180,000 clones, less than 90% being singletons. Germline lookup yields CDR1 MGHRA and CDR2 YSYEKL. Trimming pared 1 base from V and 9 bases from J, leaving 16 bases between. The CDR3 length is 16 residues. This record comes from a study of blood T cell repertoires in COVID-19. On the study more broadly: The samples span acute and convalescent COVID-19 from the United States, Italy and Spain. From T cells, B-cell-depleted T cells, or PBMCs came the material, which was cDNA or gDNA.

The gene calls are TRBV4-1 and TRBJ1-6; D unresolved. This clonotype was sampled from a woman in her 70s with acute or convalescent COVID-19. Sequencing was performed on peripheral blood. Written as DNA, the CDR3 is TGCGCCAGCAGCCAAGGCTTTGTCAGTGGTACTTCACCCCTCCACTTT. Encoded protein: CASSQGFVSGTSPLHF.